The clone carrying this T cell receptor (beta chain) was observed at least ten times. Coverage ceases 3 residues before the CDR3 finishes, and the germline J gene fills in the end. This sample is drawn from a study of T cell clonality in common variable immunodeficiency. The CDR3 has 17 amino acids. With 5 bases clipped from V and 6 bases from J, the junction kept 16 bases outside the gene matches. Germline CDR1 reads KGHSH; CDR2 reads LQKENI. CVID and control samples used equivalent genomic DNA input. Sequenced by immunoSEQ multiplex PCR; TCRdb stores in-frame clones only, minus some. The sample shows 30,000 to 45,000 clones, none of them appearing just once.

Sequenced input: peripheral blood mononuclear cells. The J gene is TRBJ2-4, the V gene TRBV18; 7 positions match TRBD1. This TCR derives from a person aged 18 to 75 in good health. Incomplete CDR3 DNA: TGTGCCAGCTCATCCCAGCCCTCGACAGGGTTGGGAAACATT. This translates into CASSSQPSTGLGNI. The complete CDR3 sequence is CASSSQPSTGLGNIQYF.